Following are 20 T cell receptor beta chains from one sample sequenced in a study of OX40 agonist ivuxolimab in advanced cancers. Here immunoSEQ multiplex PCR was the method, and the copy in TCRdb shows in-frame clones only, minus some. The sample consists of some 29,000 clones, around 87% of them appearing once. Source: CD4+ or CD8+ T cells sorted from blood, taken in a trial of the OX40 agonist ivuxolimab. The source is an adult with an advanced solid tumor such as melanoma, head and neck, liver or kidney cancer.

This clone was observed a handful of times. The chain is built from TRBV5-4 and TRBJ1-2; D possibly corresponds to TRBD1 (5 bases). This CDR3 spans 13 amino acids. Germline V CDR1 and CDR2: SGHNT, YYREEE (reference sequence). V dropped 0 bases and J dropped 6 bases, with 9 bases sitting between them. The CDR3 region is CASSLEGLDGYTF. The CDR3 bases are TGTGCCAGCAGCTTGGAGGGGCTGGATGGCTACACCTTC.

This CDR3 is CASSSSGSTGLAEAFF. The DNA of the CDR3 is TGTGCCAGCAGTTCCTCAGGGTCTACAGGGTTAGCTGAAGCTTTCTTT. The chain carries TRBV27 and TRBJ1-1; perhaps TRBD1 as D (6 bases). The CDR3 totals 16 residues. CDR1 is MNHEY and CDR2 is SMNVEV in the germline V gene (reference sequence). V lost 4 bases and J 6 bases, leaving 21 bases between the germline ends.

This chain links TRBV21-1 with TRBJ2-3; the table's D call, TRBD2, has no DNA check behind it. TRBV21-1 is an annotated pseudogene. The CDR3 is 17 amino acids. The CDR3 DNA sequence: TGTGCCAGCATCCCCCCCGGGACTAGCGGGGTCGCAGATACGCAGTATTTT. Encoded protein: CASIPPGTSGVADTQYF.

V gene TRBV28 combines with J gene TRBJ2-5; TRBD1 aligns across 10 bases. Germline V CDR1 and CDR2: MDHEN, SYDVKM. Trimming removed 7 bases from V and 5 bases from J; junction bases left unmatched: 10. The CDR3 is 15 residues long. The CDR3 nucleotides are TGTGCCAGCAATAGACAGGGGGCATTTGAGGAGACCCAGTACTTC. Protein product: CASNRQGAFEETQYF.

V is TRBV27 and J is TRBJ1-5, with D unclear. The germline V gene encodes CDR1 MNHEY and CDR2 SMNVEV (reference sequence). This CDR3 is built from 14 residues. Trimming cost V 2 bases and J 0 bases, with 5 bases left between them. Here the CDR3 reads CASSLEYSNQPQHF. The CDR3 DNA follows: TGTGCCAGCAGTTTAGAATATAGCAATCAGCCCCAGCATTTT.

The chain uses TRBV5-1 and TRBJ2-1; possibly TRBD1 or TRBD2 for D (5 bases each). Germline CDR1 is SGHRS and CDR2 is YFSETQ. The CDR3 spans 16 residues. Trimming left V 4 bases short and J 5 bases short, with 19 bases between. The CDR3 coding sequence is TGCGCCAGCAGCCTATTCCGGGGACCCCCCAACAATGAGCAGTTCTTC. Translating it yields CASSLFRGPPNNEQFF.

The V call is TRBV5-8, the J call TRBJ1-1; 7 positions agree with TRBD1. The CDR3 extends over 14 amino acids. Germline-derived CDR1 and CDR2 are SGHTS and YDEGEE. Trimming cost V 2 bases and J 5 bases; bases outside gene matches: 6. In nucleotides, the CDR3 is TGTGCCAGCAGCTTAAAGGGGGCTGGAACTGAAGCTTTCTTT. Protein product: CASSLKGAGTEAFF.

The chain combines TRBV4-1 with TRBJ2-1; D might be TRBD1 or TRBD2, each matching 6 bases. V lost 0 bases to trimming and J lost 10 bases, with 10 bases between them. In germline, CDR1 is MGHRA, CDR2 YSYEKL. The CDR3 extends over 13 amino acids. The CDR3 nucleotides read TGCGCCAGCAGCCAAGAGGGGGGCTACGAGCAGTTCTTC. It yields the protein CASSQEGGYEQFF.

This clone was detected only a few times. The chain has TRBV19 and TRBJ1-5; no clear D. The CDR3 is 13 residues long. CDR1 and CDR2 (germline): LNHDA, SQIVND (reference sequence). Trimming removed 6 bases from V and 3 bases from J, with 9 bases in between. CDR3 in DNA: TGTGCCAGTAGAGACATCGACAATCAGCCCCAGCATTTT. Its translation is CASRDIDNQPQHF.

In its sample, this clone was seen once. V and J are TRBV6-1 and TRBJ2-7; 8 positions match TRBD1. Trimming at V came to 6 bases and at J to 9 bases, leaving 16 bases not matched to a gene. Germline CDR1 reads MNHNS; CDR2 reads SASEGT. The CDR3 runs to 15 residues. The CDR3 reads CASSELRTGFFGQYF. The CDR3 nucleotides are TGTGCCAGCAGCGAACTTAGGACAGGGTTTTTCGGGCAGTACTTC.

The chain recombines TRBV28 with TRBJ2-5; 10 nucleotides match TRBD1. The CDR3 has 14 residues. The germline V gene encodes CDR1 MDHEN and CDR2 SYDVKM. J lost 4 bases, V lost 4 bases, and 3 bases had no gene match. The DNA for the CDR3 is TGTGCCAGCAGTTCAGACAGGGGGCTAGAGACCCAGTACTTC. Translated, it gives CASSSDRGLETQYF.

CDR3 nucleotide sequence: TGTGCCAGCAGCTTGACCGGACTAGCGGGGCACACAGATACGCAGTATTTT. This translates into CASSLTGLAGHTDTQYF. The chain joins TRBV7-3 to TRBJ2-3; 12 bases map to TRBD2. CDR1 is SGHTA and CDR2 is FQGTGA in the germline V gene. The V and J ends lost 3 bases and 2 bases, in that order; junction bases with no gene match: 6. This CDR3 has 17 residues.

The V call is TRBV28, the J call TRBJ2-1, with TRBD1 matching 9 bases. Germline V gives CDR1 MDHEN, CDR2 SYDVKM. The V and J ends lost 5 bases and 1 base, in that order; junction bases with no gene match: 21. The CDR3 is made up of 21 amino acids. CDR3 nucleotide sequence: TGTGCCAGCAGTCCCCCGGGACAGGGTGTATGGGGGTATAGGTCCTACAATGAGCAGTTCTTC. As protein: CASSPPGQGVWGYRSYNEQFF.

The chain employs TRBV27 and TRBJ2-3; D may be TRBD1 or TRBD2 (5 bases each). Germline CDR1 is MNHEY and CDR2 is SMNVEV (reference sequence). V lost 5 bases to trimming and J lost 6 bases, with 18 bases between them. CDR3 size: 15 residues. The CDR3 DNA sequence: TGTGCCAGCAGTATGACGAGGGGATGGGGGGATACGCAGTATTTT. Translated, it gives CASSMTRGWGDTQYF.

This clone appeared a few times. The chain links TRBV7-9 to TRBJ1-1; no reliable D call. The CDR3 is 12 residues long. Trimming took 5 bases from V and 7 from J, leaving 11 bases between them. Germline lookup yields CDR1 SEHNR and CDR2 FQNEAQ (reference sequence). The CDR3 loop reads CASSHGRNEAFF. The CDR3 nucleotides are TGTGCCAGCAGCCACGGTAGGAATGAAGCTTTCTTT. The full variable domain, with the rest looked up from reference TRBV7-9 and TRBJ1-1, is DTGVSQNPRHKITKRGQNVTFRCDPISEHNRLYWYRQTLGQGPEFLTYFQNEAQLEKSRLLSDRFSAERPKGSFSTLEIQRTEQGDSAMYLCASSHGRNEAFFGQGTRLTVV.

The chain recombines TRBV13 with TRBJ1-1, with a tentative D call TRBD1 (5 bases). Trimming stripped 5 bases from V and 2 bases from J, with 12 bases between. The CDR3 covers 14 residues. CDR1 and CDR2 from the germline V gene are PRHDT and FYEKMQ (reference sequence). DNA for the CDR3: TGTGCCAGCAGCCCCCCCAGGGTTAACACTGAAGCTTTCTTT. Translation: CASSPPRVNTEAFF.

The chain recombines TRBV4-1 with TRBJ1-2; unclear D gene. V shed 0 bases and J shed 4 bases, with 9 bases lying between them. Germline V gene data show CDR1 as MGHRA and CDR2 as YSYEKL. The CDR3 contains 14 residues. In nucleotides, the CDR3 is TGCGCCAGCAGCCAAGAACGTGGCCCCTATGGCTACACCTTC. Residues: CASSQERGPYGYTF.

This chain uses TRBV9 with TRBJ2-2; D gene unclear. The V end lost 3 bases, the J end lost 0 bases, and 12 bases lay between the germline ends. The CDR3 sequence is 16 residues long. From germline, CDR1 is SGDLS and CDR2 YYNGEE. CDR3 bases: TGTGCCAGCAGCGAGAGGCACCGGACGAACACCGGGGAGCTGTTTTTT. Amino acid sequence: CASSERHRTNTGELFF.

The chain combines TRBV27 with TRBJ2-5, with 13 positions matching TRBD2. CDR1 is MNHEY, CDR2 SMNVEV, per germline (reference sequence). CDR3 length: 17 residues. Germline trimming cut 3 bases from V and 5 bases from J; bases unmatched to any gene: 9. The CDR3 protein is CASSFRLAGGGWETQYF. The CDR3 DNA reads as TGTGCCAGCAGTTTCAGACTAGCGGGAGGAGGGTGGGAGACCCAGTACTTC.

The chain has TRBV19 and TRBJ1-5; possibly TRBD1 for D (5 bases). CDR3 length: 13 amino acids. The V end lost 4 bases, the J end lost 9 bases, and 13 bases lay between the germline ends. Germline CDR1 and CDR2: LNHDA and SQIVND (reference sequence). In DNA form, the CDR3 reads TGTGCCAGTAGTAGGGGCCTCTACTCGCCCCAGCATTTT. Protein: CASSRGLYSPQHF.